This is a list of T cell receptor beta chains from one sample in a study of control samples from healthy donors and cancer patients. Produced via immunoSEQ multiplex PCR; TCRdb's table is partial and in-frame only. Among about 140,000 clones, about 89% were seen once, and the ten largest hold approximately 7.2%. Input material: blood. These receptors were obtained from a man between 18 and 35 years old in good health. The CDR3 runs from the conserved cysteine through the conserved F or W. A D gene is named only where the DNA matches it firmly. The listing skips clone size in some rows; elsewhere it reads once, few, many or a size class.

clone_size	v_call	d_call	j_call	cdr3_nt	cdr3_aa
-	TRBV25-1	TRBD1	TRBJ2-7	TGTGCCAGCAGGCCCCCTACGGGACAGGGAGGTCGCGAGCAGTACTTC	CASRPPTGQGGREQYF
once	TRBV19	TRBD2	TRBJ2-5	TGTGCCAGTAGTGGGACTAGCCAAGAGACCCAGTACTTC	CASSGTSQETQYF
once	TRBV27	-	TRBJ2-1	TGTGCCAGCAGTTTCCCCGGGGCCTACAATGAGCAGTTCTTC	CASSFPGAYNEQFF
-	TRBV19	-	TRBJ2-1	TGTGCCAGTAGTCCTGCCCCCTACAATGAGCAGTTCTTC	CASSPAPYNEQFF
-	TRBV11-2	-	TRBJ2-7	TGTGCCAGCAGCTTGGGGTTTTGGGAGCAGTACTTC	CASSLGFWEQYF
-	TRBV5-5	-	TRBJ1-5	TGTGCCAGCAGCTTAATCGGATGGGAGGACAATCAGCCCCAGCATTTT	CASSLIGWEDNQPQHF
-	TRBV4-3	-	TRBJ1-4	TGCGCCAGCAGCCAAACGGTCTCCCGGGGAATGGCAAAACTGTTTTTT	CASSQTVSRGMAKLFF
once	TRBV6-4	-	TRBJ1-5	TGTGCCAGCAGCCGTAAAGTTAGCCTCAATCAGCCCCAGCATTTT	CASSRKVSLNQPQHF
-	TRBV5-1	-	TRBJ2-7	TGCGCCAGCAGCCCCGGCGAGAACTCCTACGAGCAGTACTTC	CASSPGENSYEQYF
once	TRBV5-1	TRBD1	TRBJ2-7	TGCGCCAGCAGCGACCCGGGACAGGTGTACGAGCAGTACTTC	CASSDPGQVYEQYF
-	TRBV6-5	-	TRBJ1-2	TGTGCCAGCACCCTGGGGGGCGTAGGCTACACCTTC	CASTLGGVGYTF
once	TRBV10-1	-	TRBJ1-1	TGCGCCAGCAGTGACTTGAATACTGAAGCTTTCTTT	CASSDLNTEAFF
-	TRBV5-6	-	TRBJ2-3	TGTGCCAGCAGCTTATGGGTGGAGGATACGCAGTATTTT	CASSLWVEDTQYF
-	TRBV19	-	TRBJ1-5	TGTGCCAGTAGTATGAGGCAGGGACCCCAGCCCCAGCATTTT	CASSMRQGPQPQHF
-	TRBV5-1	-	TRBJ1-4	TGCGCCAGCAGCTTGGTTCCAGGGTCTAATGAAAAACTGTTTTTT	CASSLVPGSNEKLFF
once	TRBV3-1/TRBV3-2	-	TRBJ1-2	TGTGCCAGCAGCCAAGATGAGGGGAGGGCTGGCTACACCTTC	CASSQDEGRAGYTF
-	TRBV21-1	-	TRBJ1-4	TGTGCCAGCAGCACCAGGACAGTTTGTAATGAAAAACTGTTTTTT	CASSTRTVCNEKLFF
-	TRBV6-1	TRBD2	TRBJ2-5	TGTGCCAGCAGTGTAGGGACTAGCGGGGGGGTGAGGGAGACCCAGTACTTC	CASSVGTSGGVRETQYF
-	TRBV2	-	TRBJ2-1	TGTGCCAGCAGCGTGACTTCCAGTACATACAATGAGCAGTTCTTC	CASSVTSSTYNEQFF
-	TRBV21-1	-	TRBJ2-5	TGTGCCAGCAGCAAAGAGAGGGAGGGGGACGGGCAGACCCAGTACTTC	CASSKEREGDGQTQYF
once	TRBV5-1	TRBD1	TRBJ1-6	TGCGCCAGCAGCTTGGGACAGGGACTGGATTCACCCCTCCACTTT	CASSLGQGLDSPLHF
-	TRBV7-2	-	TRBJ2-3	TGTGCCAGCAGCTTAGCGGGGGTAGCTGCAGATACGCAGTATTTT	CASSLAGVAADTQYF
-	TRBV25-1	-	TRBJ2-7	TGTGCCAGCAGTGATACCGGAAGCTCCTACGAGCGGTACTTC	CASSDTGSSYERYF
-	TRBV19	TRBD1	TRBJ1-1	TGTGCCAGTAGGTCGGGGGGACAGACGAACACTGAAGCTTTCTTT	CASRSGGQTNTEAFF
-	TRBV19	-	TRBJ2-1	TGTGCCAGTACCCCGAGGGGCTCCTACAATGAGCAGTTCTTC	CASTPRGSYNEQFF
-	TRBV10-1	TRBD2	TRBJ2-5	TGCGCCAGCAGGAAGGGACTACAAGAGACCCAGTACTTC	CASRKGLQETQYF
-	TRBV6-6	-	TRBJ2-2	TGTGCCAGCAGTACAAACCCCACAGGGGAGCTGTTTTTT	CASSTNPTGELFF
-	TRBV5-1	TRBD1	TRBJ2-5	TGCGCCAGCAGCTCAGGGACAGGGAAGGAGACCCAGTACTTC	CASSSGTGKETQYF
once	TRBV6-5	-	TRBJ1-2	TGTGCCAGCAGTTACTTATGGGGGCGCGCCGACTATGGCTACACCTTC	CASSYLWGRADYGYTF
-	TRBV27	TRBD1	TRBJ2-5	TGTGCCAGCAGTCCGGGACAGCCGGGGGAGACCCAGTACTTC	CASSPGQPGETQYF
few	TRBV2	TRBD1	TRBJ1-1	TGTGCCAGCAAGGGACAGCAGAACACTGAAGCTTTCTTT	CASKGQQNTEAFF
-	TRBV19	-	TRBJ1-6	TGTGCCAGTAGTATGGTATCAGGGATTGATTCACCCCTCCACTTT	CASSMVSGIDSPLHF
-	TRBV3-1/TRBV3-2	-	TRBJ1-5	TGTGCCAGCAGCCAAGGCCGTGGCGGTCAGCCCCAGCATTTT	CASSQGRGGQPQHF
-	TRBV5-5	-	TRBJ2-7	TGTGCCAGCAGCTTCGGCCGGAGCTCCTACGAGCAGTACTTC	CASSFGRSSYEQYF
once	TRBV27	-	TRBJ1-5	TGTGCCAGCAGTTACAGGGATAATCAGCCCCAGCATTTT	CASSYRDNQPQHF
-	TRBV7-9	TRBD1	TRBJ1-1	TGTGCCAGCAGCGCACAGATACTCGACAGGGTTGAAGCTTTCTTT	CASSAQILDRVEAFF
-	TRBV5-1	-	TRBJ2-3	TGCGCCAGCAGCTTGAGACTCTTCAGCACAGATACGCAGTATTTT	CASSLRLFSTDTQYF
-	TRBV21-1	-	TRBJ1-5	TGTGCCAGCAGGGGGCATCAGCCCCAGCATTTT	CASRGHQPQHF
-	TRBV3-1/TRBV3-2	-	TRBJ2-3	TGTGCCAGCAGCCAAGATATTGGTTCATCGGATACGCAGTATTTT	CASSQDIGSSDTQYF
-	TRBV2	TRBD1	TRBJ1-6	TGTGCCAGCAGCGAACAGGGGGCACAGTCACCCCTCCACTTT	CASSEQGAQSPLHF
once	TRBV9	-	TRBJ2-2	TGTGCCAGCAGCCCCCGAGAGGGTTACACCGGGGAGCTGTTTTTT	CASSPREGYTGELFF
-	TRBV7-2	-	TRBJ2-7	TGTGCCAGCAGCTTAGGGACAGCGGCCTACGAGCAGTACTTC	CASSLGTAAYEQYF
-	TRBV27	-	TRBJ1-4	TGTGCCAGCAGTTTAACCCTTGGAGGGTACCCTAATGAAAAACTGTTTTTT	CASSLTLGGYPNEKLFF
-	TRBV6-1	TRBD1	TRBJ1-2	TGTGCCAGCAGTGAAGAAGCAGGGGGCAATGGCTACACCTTC	CASSEEAGGNGYTF
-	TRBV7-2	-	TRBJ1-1	TGTGCCAGCAGCTCCTCCCAGGGTATTGAAGCTTTCTTT	CASSSSQGIEAFF
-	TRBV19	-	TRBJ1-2	TGTGCCAGTAGTTCGGGGGGAGTTGGCTACACCTTC	CASSSGGVGYTF
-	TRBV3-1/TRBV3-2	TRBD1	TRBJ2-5	TGTGCCAGCAGCCAAAATACAGGGGAAGAGACCCAGTACTTC	CASSQNTGEETQYF
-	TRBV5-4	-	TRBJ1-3	TGTGCCAGCAGCCAAGGCGGGGGATTCCCTGGAAACACCATATATTTT	CASSQGGGFPGNTIYF
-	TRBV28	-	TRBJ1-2	TGTGCCAGCAGCGGGGAGCTCTATGGCTACACCTTC	CASSGELYGYTF
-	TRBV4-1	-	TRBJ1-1	TGCGCCAGCAGCCTCGCAATGAACACTGAAGCTTTCTTT	CASSLAMNTEAFF
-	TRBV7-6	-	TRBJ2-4	TGTGCCAGCAGCTTAGACGCAGGGTTGGGCAAAAACATTCAGTACTTC	CASSLDAGLGKNIQYF
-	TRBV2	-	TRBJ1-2	TGTGCCAGCAGTGAGGGGATCAACGGCTACACCTTC	CASSEGINGYTF
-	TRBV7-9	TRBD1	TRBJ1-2	TGTGCCAGCAGCTTAGTAACAGGGGGCCGTGGCTACACCTTC	CASSLVTGGRGYTF
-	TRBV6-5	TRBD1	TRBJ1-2	TGTGCCAGCAGCCCGACAGGGGGTAACTATGGCTACACCTTC	CASSPTGGNYGYTF
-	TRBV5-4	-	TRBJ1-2	TGTGCCACCGCGGGAGGACTCGCCTATGGCTACACCTTC	CATAGGLAYGYTF
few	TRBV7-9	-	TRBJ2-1	TGTGCCAGCAGCTTAACGAGCAATGAGCAGTTCTTC	CASSLTSNEQFF
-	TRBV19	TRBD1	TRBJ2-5	TGTGCCAGTAGTTCAAGACAGGGGGCAGGGGAGACCCAGTACTTC	CASSSRQGAGETQYF
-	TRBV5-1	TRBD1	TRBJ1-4	TGCGCCAGCAGCTCACGTCCCGGGACAGGGTTCGGGACTAATGAAAAACTGTTTTTT	CASSSRPGTGFGTNEKLFF